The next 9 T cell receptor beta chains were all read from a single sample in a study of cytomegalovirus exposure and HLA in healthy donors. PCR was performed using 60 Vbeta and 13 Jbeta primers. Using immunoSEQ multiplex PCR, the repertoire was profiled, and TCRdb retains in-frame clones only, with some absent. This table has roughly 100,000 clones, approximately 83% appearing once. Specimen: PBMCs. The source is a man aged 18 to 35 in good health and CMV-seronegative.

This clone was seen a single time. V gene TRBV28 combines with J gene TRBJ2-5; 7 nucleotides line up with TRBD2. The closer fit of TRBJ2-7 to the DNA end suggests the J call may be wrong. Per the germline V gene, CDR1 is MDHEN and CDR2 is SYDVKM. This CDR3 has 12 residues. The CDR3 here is CASSPPSGEQYF. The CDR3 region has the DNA TGTGCCAGCAGTCCCCCTAGCGGCGAGCAGTACTTC.

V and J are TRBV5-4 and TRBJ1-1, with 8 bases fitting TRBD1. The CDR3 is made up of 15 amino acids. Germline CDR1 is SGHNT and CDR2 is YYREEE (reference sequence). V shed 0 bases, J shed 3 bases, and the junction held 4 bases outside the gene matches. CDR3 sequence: CASSLGTGRDTEAFF. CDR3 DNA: TGTGCCAGCAGCTTGGGGACAGGGAGGGACACTGAAGCTTTCTTT.

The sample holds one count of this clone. CDR3 loop: CASSQAITRGPGDTQYF. For the CDR3, the DNA is TGCGCCAGCAGCCAAGCTATTACCCGAGGGCCAGGAGATACGCAGTATTTT. The chain links TRBV4-3 to TRBJ2-3; tentatively, D is TRBD2 (5 bases). The CDR3 extends over 17 amino acids. Germline CDR1 LGHNA, CDR2 YSLEER. V was clipped by 1 base and J by 5 bases, with 19 bases between them.

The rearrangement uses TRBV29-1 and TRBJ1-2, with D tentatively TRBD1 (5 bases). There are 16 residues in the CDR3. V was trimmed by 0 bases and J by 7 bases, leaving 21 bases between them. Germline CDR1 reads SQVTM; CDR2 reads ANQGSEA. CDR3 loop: CSVEDRGKEGGGGYTF. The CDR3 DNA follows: TGCAGCGTTGAAGATCGGGGCAAGGAGGGCGGTGGTGGCTACACCTTC.

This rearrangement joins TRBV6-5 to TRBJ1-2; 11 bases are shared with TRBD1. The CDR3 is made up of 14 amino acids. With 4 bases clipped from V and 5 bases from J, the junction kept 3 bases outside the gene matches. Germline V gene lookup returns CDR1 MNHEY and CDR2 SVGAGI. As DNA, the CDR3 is TGTGCCAGCAGTTTGGACAGGGGGCAATATGGCTACACCTTC. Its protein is CASSLDRGQYGYTF.

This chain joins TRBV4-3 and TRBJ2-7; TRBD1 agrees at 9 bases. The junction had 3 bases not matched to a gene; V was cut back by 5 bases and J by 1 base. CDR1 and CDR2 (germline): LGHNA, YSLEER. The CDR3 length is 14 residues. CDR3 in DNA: TGCGCCAGCAGCTGGGGGACAGGGTCCTACGAGCAGTACTTC. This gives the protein CASSWGTGSYEQYF.

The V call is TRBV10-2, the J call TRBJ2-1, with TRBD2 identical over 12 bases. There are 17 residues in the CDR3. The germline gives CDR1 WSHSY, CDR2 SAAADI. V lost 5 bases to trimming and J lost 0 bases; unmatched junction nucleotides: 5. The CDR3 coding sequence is TGCGCCAGCAGTACCGGGACTAGCGGGCGCTCCTACAATGAGCAGTTCTTC. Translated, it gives CASSTGTSGRSYNEQFF.

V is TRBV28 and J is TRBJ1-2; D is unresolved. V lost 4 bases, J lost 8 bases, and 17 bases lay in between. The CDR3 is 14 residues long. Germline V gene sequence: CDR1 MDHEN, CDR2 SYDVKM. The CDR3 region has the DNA TGTGCCAGCAGTTCCCCAAGTCTTCCCGAGGGCTACACCTTC. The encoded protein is CASSSPSLPEGYTF.

This chain's CDR3 is CASSLYAGGTYNEQFF. The CDR3 bases are TGTGCCAGCAGTTTATACGCGGGAGGAACCTACAATGAGCAGTTCTTC. This rearrangement joins TRBV27 to TRBJ2-1; 8 nucleotides align to TRBD2. Germline values: CDR1 MNHEY, CDR2 SMNVEV (reference sequence). The CDR3 has 16 amino acids. V trimming: 1 base; J trimming: 2 bases; junction bases outside the gene matches: 4.